The 12 T cell receptor beta chains presented below share a single source sample, sequenced in a study of blood T cell repertoires in COVID-19. Only in-frame clones appear in the TCRdb table, and some are missing; sequencing was by immunoSEQ multiplex PCR. The sample includes roughly 140,000 clones, roughly 80% of them seen just once. Sequences were obtained from peripheral blood. These TCRs come from a human donor in a cohort sampled during active COVID-19.

This clone came up once. This chain connects TRBV4-1 to TRBJ1-1, with 8 bases fitting TRBD1. This CDR3 region has 15 residues. Germline assignment: CDR1 MGHRA and CDR2 YSYEKL. The V and J ends lost 0 bases and 4 bases, in that order; junction bases with no gene match: 4. Here the CDR3 DNA reads TGCGCCAGCAGCCAAGAGGACAGGGAGGGCACTGAAGCTTTCTTT. Translation gives CASSQEDREGTEAFF.

The rearrangement uses TRBV14 and TRBJ1-6; D uncertain. V shed 3 bases and J shed 10 bases, with 10 bases lying between them. CDR3 length: 13 residues. The germline V gene has CDR1 SGHDN and CDR2 FVKESK. In DNA form, the CDR3 reads TGTGCCAGCAGCCATCTGGCGGGATCACCCCTCCACTTT. Residues: CASSHLAGSPLHF.

The chain links TRBV5-1 to TRBJ2-5; maybe TRBD2 (5 bases). The CDR3 has 15 residues. Germline values: CDR1 SGHRS, CDR2 YFSETQ. V was trimmed by 0 bases and J by 3 bases, leaving 12 bases between them. The CDR3 region is CASSLAAGREETQYF. CDR3 in DNA: TGCGCCAGCAGCTTGGCCGCGGGCCGGGAAGAGACCCAGTACTTC.

The gene calls are TRBV12-3 or TRBV12-4 and TRBJ1-2, with 7 bases lining up with TRBD1. The CDR3 is 13 residues long. V shed 7 bases, J shed 3 bases, and the junction held 5 bases outside the gene matches. The CDR3 here is CASTPGTDYGYTF. As DNA, the CDR3 is TGTGCCAGCACCCCCGGGACAGACTATGGCTACACCTTC.

V usage is TRBV18 and J usage is TRBJ1-3; D is uncertain. CDR1 and CDR2 (germline): KGHSH, LQKENI. Trimming cost V 2 bases and J 3 bases, with 17 bases left between them. This CDR3 comprises 17 residues. This chain's CDR3 is CASSPTNEFLVGNTIYF. The CDR3 region has the DNA TGTGCCAGCTCACCAACTAACGAATTCCTAGTTGGAAACACCATATATTTT.

This clone was recorded a few times. The chain uses TRBV19 and TRBJ2-2; TRBD1 might be the D (6 bases). Germline loops: CDR1 LNHDA, CDR2 SQIVND (reference sequence). V was shortened by 1 base and J by 4 bases, with 10 bases between the two germline ends. The CDR3 extends over 15 amino acids. CDR3 nucleotides: TGTGCCAGTAGTATAGGTGGGGGCGGCACCGGGGAGCTGTTTTTT. Translating it yields CASSIGGGGTGELFF.

This sequence joins TRBV28 and TRBJ1-5, with 7 bases lining up with TRBD1. V was clipped by 3 bases and J by 1 base; unmatched bases: 6. Per the germline V gene, CDR1 is MDHEN and CDR2 is SYDVKM. The CDR3 consists of 16 residues. The DNA for the CDR3 is TGTGCCAGCAGTTTGGAGGGGGCCGGGAGCAATCAGCCCCAGCATTTT. It translates to CASSLEGAGSNQPQHF.

The J gene is TRBJ2-1, the V gene TRBV19; 9 bases align to TRBD1. The ends lost 6 bases at V and 4 bases at J; junction bases unmatched: 7. This CDR3 comprises 15 residues. Germline CDR1 is LNHDA and CDR2 is SQIVND (reference sequence). CDR3 sequence (DNA): TGTGCCAGTAGAAGACAGGGGGGAATTTACAATGAGCAGTTCTTC. Protein: CASRRQGGIYNEQFF.

The V call is TRBV2, the J call TRBJ1-4, with TRBD1 matching 7 bases. With 0 bases clipped from V and 17 bases from J, the junction kept 6 bases outside the gene matches. Germline V gives CDR1 SNHLY, CDR2 FYNNEI. CDR3 length: 12 amino acids. This CDR3 reads CASSEARRGPFF. CDR3 DNA sequence: TGTGCCAGCAGTGAAGCGCGAAGGGGGCCCTTTTTT.

The chain employs TRBV6-1 and TRBJ2-1, with D possibly TRBD1 on 6 matching bases. This CDR3 is 13 amino acids long. V lost 0 bases and J 7 bases, leaving 7 bases between the germline ends. The germline CDR1 and CDR2 sequences are MNHNS and SASEGT. CDR3 sequence reads: CASSEAQGNEQFF. The CDR3 nucleotides read TGTGCCAGCAGTGAAGCCCAGGGGAATGAGCAGTTCTTC.

The rearrangement uses TRBV4-1 and TRBJ1-1; maybe TRBD1 (6 bases). This CDR3 comprises 14 residues. V was trimmed by 0 bases and J by 10 bases, leaving 15 bases between them. The germline V gene has CDR1 MGHRA and CDR2 YSYEKL. The CDR3 DNA reads TGCGCCAGCAGCCAAGATGGCAACAGGGAGGGAGCTTTCTTT. It yields the protein CASSQDGNREGAFF.

This clone occurred many times. The chain employs TRBV12-3 or TRBV12-4 and TRBJ1-1; 7 bases map to TRBD1. With V trimmed by 3 bases and J by 7 bases, 2 bases remained unmatched. CDR3 length equals 12 residues. CDR3 sequence reads: CASSFRDSEAFF. The CDR3 DNA reads TGTGCCAGCAGTTTCCGGGACAGTGAAGCTTTCTTT.